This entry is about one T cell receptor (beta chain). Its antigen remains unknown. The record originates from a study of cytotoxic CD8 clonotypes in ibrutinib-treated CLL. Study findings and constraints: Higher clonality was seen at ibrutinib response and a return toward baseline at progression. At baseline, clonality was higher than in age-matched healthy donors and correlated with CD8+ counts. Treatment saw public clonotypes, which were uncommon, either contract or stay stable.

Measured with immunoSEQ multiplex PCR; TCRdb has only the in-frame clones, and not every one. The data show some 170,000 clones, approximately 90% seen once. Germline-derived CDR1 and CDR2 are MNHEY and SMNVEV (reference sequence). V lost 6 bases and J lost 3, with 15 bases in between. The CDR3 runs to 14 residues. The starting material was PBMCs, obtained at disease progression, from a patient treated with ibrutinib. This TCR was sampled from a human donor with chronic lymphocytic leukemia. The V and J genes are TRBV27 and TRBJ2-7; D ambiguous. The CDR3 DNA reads TGTGCCAGCAGCCTCAGGCCTGAGAGCTACGAGCAGTACTTC. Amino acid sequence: CASSLRPESYEQYF.